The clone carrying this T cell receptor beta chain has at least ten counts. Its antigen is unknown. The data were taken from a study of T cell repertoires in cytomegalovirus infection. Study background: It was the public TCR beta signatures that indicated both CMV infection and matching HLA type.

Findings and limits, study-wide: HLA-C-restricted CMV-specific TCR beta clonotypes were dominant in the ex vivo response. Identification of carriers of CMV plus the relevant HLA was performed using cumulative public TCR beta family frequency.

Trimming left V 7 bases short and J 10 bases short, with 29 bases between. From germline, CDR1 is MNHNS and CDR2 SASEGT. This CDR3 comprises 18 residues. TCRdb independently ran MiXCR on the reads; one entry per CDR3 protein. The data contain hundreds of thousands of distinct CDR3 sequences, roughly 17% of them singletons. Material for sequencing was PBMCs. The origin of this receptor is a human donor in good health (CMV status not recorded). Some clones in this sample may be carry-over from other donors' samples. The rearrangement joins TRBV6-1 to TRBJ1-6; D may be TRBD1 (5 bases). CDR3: CASTPWGDRGFLGSPLHF. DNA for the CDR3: TGTGCCAGCACCCCCTGGGGGGATAGGGGCTTTCTGGGGTCACCCCTCCACTTT.